The source of this T cell receptor (beta chain) is a study of T cell responses to AZD1222 COVID-19 vaccine. General study findings and limits: Spike-specific TCRs gained breadth and depth after people received two AZD1222 doses.

With respect to this clone: Its antigen is not identified.

Trimming shortened V by 5 bases and J by 3 bases, and 15 bases separated the two germline ends. In germline, CDR1 is SGDLS, CDR2 YYNGEE. CDR3 length equals 15 residues. Clones were read by immunoSEQ multiplex PCR, and TCRdb kept only the in-frame ones, dropping some. The data show about 200,000 clones, more than 90% seen once. The material was peripheral blood, obtained 28 days after the second dose of the MenACWY control vaccine. This sequence joins TRBV9 and TRBJ2-1, with D maybe TRBD2 (6 bases). This clonotype originated in an adult who received the MenACWY meningococcal vaccine as a control. The CDR3 region is CASSAGTPFYNEQFF. CDR3 nucleotide sequence: TGTGCCAGCAGTGCCGGGACTCCATTCTACAATGAGCAGTTCTTC.